The clone carrying this T cell receptor beta chain came up a few times. What it binds is unknown. This specimen comes from a study of early T cells in non-severe SARS-CoV-2 infection. Whole-study context: Sequencing targeted bulk RNA from unsorted whole blood, leaving chains unpaired. General observations from the study: Database matching using VDJdb favored anti-spike CD8 responses, with private and CD4 specificities left missing.

TCRdb itself ran the 5' RACE reads through MiXCR, one entry per CDR3 protein. The top ten clones hold 1.3% to 1.5% of a sample with tens of thousands of distinct CDR3 sequences, approximately 12% of them seen once. V lost 6 bases, J lost 1 base, and 6 bases stayed unmatched. CDR1 and CDR2 (germline): WSHSY, SAAADI. CDR3 length equals 16 residues. The material was whole blood, obtained at baseline. This sequence originates from an adult who was a healthcare worker with PCR-confirmed SARS-CoV-2 infection or an uninfected control (not recorded which). The gene calls are TRBV10-2 and TRBJ2-7; TRBD2 matches at 13 bases. CDR3 in DNA: TGCGCCAGCAGGCGGGAGGGACTAGCGGGATCCTACGAGCAGTACTTC. Translating it yields CASRREGLAGSYEQYF.